This TCR beta chain was found in a study of human T cells and chemical hapten exposure. The time point here: patch test 1, 2 weeks after DPC sensitization. Stated treatment: therapeutic diphenylcyclopropenone sensitization with weekly scalp DPC. V lost 6 bases, J lost 1 base, and 3 bases stayed unmatched. Germline V CDR1 and CDR2: ENHRY, SYGVKD. The CDR3 length is 15 residues. TCRdb itself ran the RACE reads through MiXCR, one entry per CDR3 protein. Found here are around 380,000 distinct CDR3 sequences, more than 4.5% of them singletons; the top ten hold under 3%. Material: whole blood, obtained in connection with sensitization to the hapten diphenylcyclopropenone (DPC). The V call is TRBV10-3, the J call TRBJ2-3, with TRBD2 identical over 11 bases. This receptor was taken from a woman between 45 and 65 years old with alopecia areata. Some clones in this sample may be carry-over from other donors' samples. The CDR3 loop is CAISGGLAGTDTQYF. CDR3 in DNA: TGTGCCATCAGCGGGGGACTAGCGGGCACAGATACGCAGTATTTT.